The present T cell receptor (beta chain) was sequenced within a study of Tregs in tolerant kidney transplant recipients. The CDR3 sequence is 15 residues long. The germline gives CDR1 SGDLS, CDR2 YYNGEE. V dropped 4 bases and J dropped 4; count of bases not matched to a gene: 5. Profiling relied on immunoSEQ multiplex PCR, and the TCRdb table lists in-frame clones only, not all of them. The sample lists 15,000 to 20,000 clones; around 82% were seen once. V and J are TRBV9 and TRBJ2-5, with TRBD1 matching over 12 bases. Sample: Tregs from blood. This TCR derives from a human donor in good health. The CDR3 DNA reads TGTGCCAGCAGCTGGGGGACAGGGGGCGGAGAGACCCAGTACTTC. Translating gives CASSWGTGGGETQYF.